The 7 T cell receptor beta chains below were found in one sample sequenced in a study of lymphopenia after photon versus proton radiotherapy. TCRdb's table, derived via immunoSEQ multiplex PCR, lists solely in-frame clones and lacks some. This table holds about 5,000 clones, around nine tenths found once. Sequenced here: peripheral blood, sampled from a patient treated with photon-based radiotherapy. These receptors were taken from a man aged 25 to 40 with gastric cancer.

This chain connects TRBV9 to TRBJ2-1, with D unclear. V shed 3 bases and J shed 5 bases, with 6 bases lying between them. In germline, CDR1 is SGDLS, CDR2 YYNGEE. There are 12 residues in the CDR3. The CDR3 region has the DNA TGTGCCAGCAGCGGTAGCAACAATGAGCAGTTCTTC. As protein: CASSGSNNEQFF.

This clone was counted only a few times. The rearrangement joins TRBV19 to TRBJ1-2; the match to TRBD1 covers 12 bases. CDR3 size: 16 residues. Germline V gives CDR1 LNHDA, CDR2 SQIVND (reference sequence). V shed 2 bases and J 4 bases; nucleotides not matched to a gene: 5. CDR3 region: CASSILGQGAVYGYTF. The DNA of the CDR3 is TGTGCCAGTAGTATATTGGGACAGGGGGCTGTCTATGGCTACACCTTC.

The chain recombines TRBV29-1 with TRBJ1-2; TRBD1 aligns across 9 bases. CDR3 length equals 14 residues. Per the germline V gene, CDR1 is SQVTM and CDR2 is ANQGSEA. V dropped 3 bases and J dropped 8; count of bases not matched to a gene: 10. The CDR3 reads CSVEPTGQGNGYTF. The CDR3 DNA sequence: TGCAGCGTTGAGCCAACCGGACAGGGGAACGGCTACACCTTC.

The chain recombines TRBV14 with TRBJ2-1; D may correspond to TRBD1 or TRBD2 (5 bases each). CDR3 length equals 13 residues. Trimming cost V 4 bases and J 9 bases, with 13 bases left between them. CDR1 and CDR2 (germline): SGHDN, FVKESK. As DNA, the CDR3 is TGTGCCAGCAGCCGCCAGAGGGGCGGTGAGCAGTTCTTC. The encoded protein is CASSRQRGGEQFF.

The sample holds one count of this clone. The genes are TRBV7-2 and TRBJ1-1; D remains unclear. Germline values: CDR1 SGHTA, CDR2 FQGNSA. Trimming cost V 4 bases and J 2 bases, with 8 bases left between them. The CDR3 consists of 13 residues. The chain's CDR3 is CASSYNPNTEAFF. The DNA for the CDR3 is TGTGCCAGCAGCTATAACCCTAACACTGAAGCTTTCTTT. The full variable domain, with the rest looked up from reference TRBV7-2 and TRBJ1-1, is GAGVSQSPSNKVTEKGKDVELRCDPISGHTALYWYRQSLGQGLEFLIYFQGNSAPDKSGLPSDRFSAERTGGSVSTLTIQRTQQEDSAVYLCASSYNPNTEAFFGQGTRLTVV.

This sequence joins TRBV9 and TRBJ2-7; 10 positions agree with TRBD2. Germline assignment: CDR1 SGDLS and CDR2 YYNGEE. The CDR3 totals 16 residues. After removal of 0 bases from V and 5 bases from J, the junction contained 8 bases not matched to a gene. The CDR3 DNA is TGTGCCAGCAGCGTAGGGCTAGCGGGAGCCCTCGACGAGCAGTACTTC. Translating gives CASSVGLAGALDEQYF.

The V and J genes are TRBV5-6 and TRBJ1-2; D uncertain. The V end lost 0 bases, the J end lost 8 bases, and 20 bases lay between the germline ends. The CDR3 spans 16 residues. CDR1 is SGHDT, CDR2 YYEEEE, per germline. The CDR3 coding sequence is TGTGCCAGCAGCTTGGTTCCGGACTCCGAGTTTGGAGGCTACACCTTC. Protein sequence: CASSLVPDSEFGGYTF.